Presented here are 16 T cell receptor beta chains from one specimen sequenced in a study of T cells in Graves' hyperthyroidism and ophthalmopathy. Amplification yielded TCR beta CDR3 regions, with RNA transcripts as the source. HTBI primers were employed in a first-round RT-PCR of the TCR CDR3. From the multiplex PCR reads, TCRdb called clonotypes with MiXCR, one entry per CDR3 protein. The sample comprises under 450,000 distinct CDR3 sequences, 15% to 19% of which are singletons, and 7.5% to 9% rests with the top ten. Sequenced sample: blood. The receptors shown here come from a woman younger than 35 with Graves' hyperthyroidism.

At least ten counts were recorded for this clonotype. This chain links TRBV5-8 with TRBJ2-5, with 10 bases aligning to TRBD2. The CDR3 is 15 amino acids. Germline V gene sequence: CDR1 SGHTS, CDR2 YDEGEE. J was trimmed by 10 bases and V by 4 bases; bases with no gene match: 13. The CDR3 loop reads CASSAGLAELEDQYF. CDR3 nucleotides: TGTGCCAGCAGCGCCGGACTAGCGGAACTTGAAGACCAGTACTTC.

The sample holds a few counts of this clonotype. The chain uses TRBV6-1 and TRBJ1-3, with D perhaps matching TRBD1 (5 bases). From germline, CDR1 is MNHNS and CDR2 SASEGT. V shed 11 bases and J shed 7 bases, with 18 bases lying between them. This CDR3 comprises 13 residues. CDR3: CAARAGRGNTIYF. The CDR3 DNA reads TGTGCCGCCCGAGCAGGGCGAGGGAACACCATATATTTT.

This clonotype was counted at least ten times. CDR3 protein: CASSSSPTSTDTQYF. DNA of the CDR3: TGTGCCAGCAGCTCAAGTCCAACTAGCACAGATACGCAGTATTTT. This sequence joins TRBV7-3 and TRBJ2-3; D is undetermined. Trimming took off 4 bases at V and 0 bases at J, with 11 bases between the two ends. The CDR3 covers 15 residues. In germline, CDR1 is SGHTA, CDR2 FQGTGA.

This clonotype was picked up many times. At one of its ends the junction is not consistent with the germline gene, which may arise from a read error. The chain employs TRBV29-1 and TRBJ1-4; possible D gene TRBD1, 5 bases. This CDR3 has 13 amino acids. The germline V gene has CDR1 SQVTM and CDR2 ANQGSEA. The CDR3 sequence: CSVEGAGNEKLFF. The CDR3, as DNA: TGCAGCGTGGAAGGGGCTGGTAATGAAAAACTGTTTTTT.

This clonotype has at least ten counts. The gene calls are TRBV5-1 and TRBJ2-3; the D gene is possibly TRBD1 (5 bases). Germline values: CDR1 SGHRS, CDR2 YFSETQ. V lost 2 bases to trimming and J lost 5 bases, with 12 bases between them. CDR3 size: 14 residues. Written as DNA, the CDR3 is TGCGCCAGCAGCTTTAGCAGGGATAAAGATACGCAGTATTTT. It yields the protein CASSFSRDKDTQYF.

This clonotype was observed at least ten times. V and J are TRBV18 and TRBJ2-7; 7 positions agree with TRBD1. Germline V gives CDR1 KGHSH, CDR2 LQKENI. V trimming: 1 base; J trimming: 5 bases; junction bases outside the gene matches: 11. The CDR3 totals 16 residues. In DNA, the CDR3 is TGTGCCAGCTCACCACAGGGGGACAGTAGGTCTCACGAGCAGTACTTC. The encoded protein is CASSPQGDSRSHEQYF.

This clonotype was seen many times. The rearrangement joins TRBV7-8 to TRBJ2-7; D unresolved. Germline V gives CDR1 SGHVS, CDR2 FQNEAQ. Trimming removed 4 bases at V and 4 bases at J, with 14 bases between. This CDR3 comprises 14 residues. The CDR3 is CASSSQPSTYEQYF. The DNA for the CDR3 is TGTGCCAGCAGCTCCCAACCGTCGACTTACGAGCAGTACTTC.

The chain has TRBV29-1 and TRBJ2-2, with D tentatively TRBD1 (5 bases). The CDR3 runs to 14 residues. Trimming removed 6 bases at V and 0 bases at J, with 11 bases between. Germline CDR1 SQVTM, CDR2 ANQGSEA. The CDR3 DNA reads as TGCAGCGTCCTACAGGACGCGAACACCGGGGAGCTGTTTTTT. Its translation: CSVLQDANTGELFF.

This clonotype has ten or more counts. The rearrangement joins TRBV30 to TRBJ2-2; D unclear. The CDR3 has 13 amino acids. The germline gives CDR1 GTSNPN, CDR2 SVGIG (reference sequence). V was shortened by 4 bases and J by 3 bases, with 9 bases between the two germline ends. The CDR3 here is CAWIGHYTGELFF. The DNA of the CDR3 is TGTGCCTGGATAGGGCACTACACCGGGGAGCTGTTTTTT.

This clonotype was detected a few times. The gene calls are TRBV7-6 and TRBJ1-4; D is undetermined. The CDR3 is 15 amino acids. Looked up from germline, CDR1 is SGHVS and CDR2 is FNYEAQ. Trimming pared 2 bases from V and 8 bases from J, leaving 15 bases between. The CDR3 loop is CASSLQKGWTEKLFF. DNA for the CDR3: TGTGCCAGCAGCTTACAGAAAGGTTGGACGGAAAAACTGTTTTTT.

This clonotype was detected many times. The V and J genes are TRBV6-5 and TRBJ2-5, with TRBD1 matching 7 bases. The CDR3 spans 16 residues. Germline trimming cut 0 bases from V and 1 base from J; bases unmatched to any gene: 5. Germline CDR1 reads MNHEY; CDR2 reads SVGAGI. The CDR3 spells CASSYSRAGGQETQYF. The CDR3 nucleotides read TGTGCCAGCAGTTACTCGAGGGCAGGGGGCCAAGAGACCCAGTACTTC.

The gene calls are TRBV30 and TRBJ1-1; D is possibly TRBD1 (6 bases). The CDR3 runs to 12 residues. CDR1 is GTSNPN and CDR2 is SVGIG in the germline V gene (reference sequence). V was trimmed by 5 bases and J by 2 bases, leaving 9 bases between them. The CDR3, as DNA: TGTGCCTGGGAGGACAGCAACACTGAAGCTTTCTTT. This gives the protein CAWEDSNTEAFF.

V usage is TRBV30 and J usage is TRBJ2-7; 7 bases align to TRBD2. With 2 bases clipped from V and 3 bases from J, the junction kept 19 bases outside the gene matches. Germline CDR1 is GTSNPN and CDR2 is SVGIG (reference sequence). The CDR3 contains 18 residues. CDR3 loop: CAWSLGGEEASVGYEQYF. CDR3 sequence (DNA): TGTGCCTGGAGTTTGGGAGGGGAAGAGGCGTCTGTGGGCTACGAGCAGTACTTC.

Ten or more counts support this clonotype. The chain is built from TRBV10-3 and TRBJ2-7; 9 bases fit TRBD2. The CDR3 loop spans 13 amino acids. Trimming at V came to 10 bases and at J to 3 bases, leaving 7 bases not matched to a gene. From germline, CDR1 is ENHRY and CDR2 SYGVKD. Written as DNA, the CDR3 is TGTGCCAGCAGACTAGCGGATCTCTACGAGCAGTACTTC. This codes for CASRLADLYEQYF.

In its sample, this clonotype was seen a few times. The chain is built from TRBV7-3 and TRBJ2-7, with 9 bases fitting TRBD1. Germline V gives CDR1 SGHTA, CDR2 FQGTGA. V gave up 5 bases and J gave up 7 bases; unmatched junction bases: 9. There are 14 residues in the CDR3. Written as DNA, the CDR3 is TGTGCCAGCAGCAAATCGACAGGGGGAGGGGAGCAGTACTTC. Protein product: CASSKSTGGGEQYF.

This clonotype has at least ten counts. The chain links TRBV18 to TRBJ1-4, with 10 bases identical to TRBD1. Germline V gene data show CDR1 as KGHSH and CDR2 as LQKENI. This CDR3 is 15 amino acids long. The J segment lost 7 bases and the V segment lost 3 bases, leaving 5 bases of the junction unmatched. CDR3 sequence: CASSPRDRGFEKLFF. The CDR3 nucleotides are TGTGCCAGCTCACCCCGGGACAGGGGCTTTGAAAAACTGTTTTTT.